This T cell receptor beta chain originates from a study of OX40 agonist ivuxolimab in advanced cancers. Overall study findings and caveats: Expanded clones were, on average, more numerous in CD8+ T cells than in CD4+. With doses of 0.1-3.0 mg/kg, partial responders showed among the lowest clonal expansion.

TCRdb's copy holds only in-frame clones and misses some; the assay was immunoSEQ multiplex PCR. The sample contains 75,000 to 95,000 clones, 90% to 95% of which appear only once. The CDR3 covers 17 residues. V was clipped by 8 bases and J by 5 bases; unmatched bases: 14. Germline lookup yields CDR1 SNHLY and CDR2 FYNNEI. A remark on this clone: Its antigen is not known.

The clonotype was recovered from an adult with an advanced solid tumor such as melanoma, head and neck, liver or kidney cancer. This material consisted of CD4+ or CD8+ T cells sorted from blood, taken in a trial of the OX40 agonist ivuxolimab. This chain links TRBV2 with TRBJ2-3; 12 bases fit TRBD2. CDR3: CASGKTSGSLMGDTQYF. For the CDR3, the DNA is TGTGCCAGCGGGAAGACTAGCGGGAGCCTCATGGGAGATACGCAGTATTTT.